The next 3 T cell receptor beta chains were all read from a single sample in a study of T-cell reconstitution after alpha-beta-depleted transplantation in children. Unique molecular identifiers were incorporated into the prepared TCRbeta library. TCRdb re-called the PCR reads through MiXCR, storing one row per CDR3 protein. The table includes about 47,000 distinct CDR3 sequences, around 50% detected once. The sequences come from peripheral blood, collected before TCRalphabeta/CD19-depleted stem cell transplant. These receptors all come from a boy under three years old with SCID, due to receive a stem cell transplant.

This clonotype has just a few counts. The J gene is TRBJ2-2, the V gene TRBV4-3, with 8 bases that match TRBD1. Germline trimming cut 4 bases from V and 5 bases from J; bases unmatched to any gene: 3. The CDR3 has 14 residues. CDR1 and CDR2 from the germline V gene are LGHNA and YSLEER. CDR3 bases: TGCGCCAGCAGCCCGGGACAGGTGACCGGGGAGCTGTTTTTT. It translates to CASSPGQVTGELFF.

The J gene is TRBJ1-1, the V gene TRBV20-1, with unresolved D. CDR3 length equals 10 residues. CDR1 and CDR2 from the germline V gene are DFQATT and SNEGSKA (reference sequence). With 6 bases removed from V and 10 bases from J, the gap between germline ends came to 12 bases. CDR3 bases: TGCAGTGCCCGGCTGGAGGGAGCTTTCTTT. This encodes CSARLEGAFF.

The rearrangement links TRBV6-5 to TRBJ1-2; D is possibly TRBD1 (6 bases). Trimming shortened V by 0 bases and J by 2 bases, and 13 bases separated the two germline ends. CDR1 and CDR2 (germline): MNHEY, SVGAGI. The CDR3 sequence is 16 residues long. CDR3 nucleotides: TGTGCCAGCAGTTACTCGAGTGGGGGGCGCAACTATGGCTACACCTTC. Its protein product is CASSYSSGGRNYGYTF.